Shown below are 16 T cell receptor beta chains from a single sample sequenced in a study of T cell changes during pregnancy in multiple sclerosis. Method: immunoSEQ multiplex PCR; TCRdb's copy keeps in-frame clones and lacks some. This sample yields over 35,000 clones, of which 92% are seen a single time; approximately 13% belongs to the top ten. The source material was CD8+ T cells from peripheral blood mononuclear cells, sampled in the first trimester of pregnancy. Receptors were obtained from a female donor with multiple sclerosis, enrolled in a pregnancy study.

The chain employs TRBV30 and TRBJ2-7, with 8 bases lining up with TRBD2. The CDR3 is 14 amino acids. After removal of 7 bases from V and 4 bases from J, the junction contained 12 bases not matched to a gene. CDR1 and CDR2 from the germline V gene are GTSNPN and SVGIG (reference sequence). The CDR3 nucleotides read TGTGCCTCCTACCCCCGGGGGGGCGAGTACGAGCAGTACTTC. The encoded protein is CASYPRGGEYEQYF.

The genes are TRBV6-5 and TRBJ2-7, with 8 nucleotides matching TRBD2. This CDR3 is 15 amino acids long. J gave up 2 bases and V 2 bases, and 5 bases lay outside the gene matches. CDR1 and CDR2 (germline): MNHEY, SVGAGI. CDR3 DNA sequence: TGTGCCAGCAGTTACAGCACTAGCGGTACCTACGAGCAGTACTTC. This translates into CASSYSTSGTYEQYF.

This clone appeared a single time. The genes are TRBV7-9 and TRBJ2-7; no clear D. The CDR3 covers 13 residues. V was pared by 1 base and J by 3 bases, with 7 bases between. Looked up from germline, CDR1 is SEHNR and CDR2 is FQNEAQ (reference sequence). The CDR3 DNA reads as TGTGCCAGCAGCTTAGATCCCAACTACGAGCAGTACTTC. Amino acids: CASSLDPNYEQYF.

The CDR3 loop is CASTLGGNTEAFF. The CDR3 DNA reads as TGTGCCAGCACCCTCGGGGGGAACACTGAAGCTTTCTTT. The chain carries TRBV2 and TRBJ1-1, with D possibly being TRBD1 (5 bases). CDR3 length equals 13 residues. CDR1 SNHLY and CDR2 FYNNEI come from the germline V gene. V lost 7 bases and J 1 base, leaving 10 bases between the germline ends. The full variable domain, in which reference TRBV2 and TRBJ1-1 provide the parts outside the CDR3, is EPEVTQTPSHQVTQMGQEVILRCVPISNHLYFYWYRQILGQKVEFLVSFYNNEISEKSEIFDDQFSVERPDGSNFTLKIRSTKLEDSAMYFCASTLGGNTEAFFGQGTRLTVV.

The J gene is TRBJ2-5, the V gene TRBV5-6; possibly TRBD2 for D (5 bases). Germline V CDR1 and CDR2: SGHDT, YYEEEE. V was clipped by 2 bases and J by 2 bases, with 7 bases between them. The CDR3 length is 13 residues. The CDR3 DNA is TGTGCCAGCAGCTTCGGGGAGCAAGAGACCCAGTACTTC. Translating it yields CASSFGEQETQYF. Full variable domain (remainder filled in from reference TRBV5-6 and TRBJ2-5): DAGVTQSPTHLIKTRGQQVTLRCSPKSGHDTVSWYQQALGQGPQFIFQYYEEEERQRGNFPDRFSGHQFPNYSSELNVNALLLGDSALYLCASSFGEQETQYFGPGTRLLVL.

The chain couples TRBV5-6 to TRBJ2-3; D is undetermined. V was trimmed by 3 bases and J by 6 bases, leaving 8 bases between them. The CDR3 is made up of 12 amino acids. Germline CDR1 reads SGHDT; CDR2 reads YYEEEE. CDR3: CASSSLRDTQYF. DNA for the CDR3: TGTGCCAGCAGCTCGCTACGGGATACGCAGTATTTT. Full variable domain (remainder filled in from reference TRBV5-6 and TRBJ2-3): DAGVTQSPTHLIKTRGQQVTLRCSPKSGHDTVSWYQQALGQGPQFIFQYYEEEERQRGNFPDRFSGHQFPNYSSELNVNALLLGDSALYLCASSSLRDTQYFGPGTRLTVL.

In this sample, this clone turned up once. The chain joins TRBV11-2 to TRBJ1-1; no definite D call. The germline V and J ends were trimmed by 3 bases and 2 bases, with 13 bases remaining between them. Germline V gene lookup returns CDR1 SGHAT and CDR2 FQNNGV. The CDR3 runs to 15 residues. For the CDR3, the DNA is TGTGCCAGCAGCTTTCCGTCACGGGTTAACACTGAAGCTTTCTTT. Translation gives CASSFPSRVNTEAFF.

The rearrangement uses TRBV2 and TRBJ1-1; D ambiguous. Trimming shortened V by 1 base and J by 5 bases, and 5 bases separated the two germline ends. Germline assignment: CDR1 SNHLY and CDR2 FYNNEI. This CDR3 is built from 12 residues. The CDR3 DNA reads as TGTGCCAGCAGTGAAGTCGGGACTGAAGCTTTCTTT. Its translation is CASSEVGTEAFF.

The gene calls are TRBV5-4 and TRBJ1-4, with TRBD1 matching 10 bases. The CDR3 has 16 amino acids. Looked up from germline, CDR1 is SGHNT and CDR2 is YYREEE (reference sequence). Trimming at V came to 4 bases and at J to 4 bases, leaving 7 bases not matched to a gene. CDR3 protein: CASSPDRGHGNEKLFF. The CDR3 nucleotides read TGTGCCAGCAGCCCCGACAGGGGGCATGGTAATGAAAAACTGTTTTTT.

The J gene is TRBJ1-1, the V gene TRBV5-8, with D possibly being TRBD1 (5 bases). V shed 7 bases and J shed 5 bases, with 15 bases lying between them. The germline V gene encodes CDR1 SGHTS and CDR2 YDEGEE. The CDR3 loop spans 13 amino acids. CDR3 coding DNA: TGTGCCAGCTACTTGCGGGGGGTTACTGAAGCTTTCTTT. This translates into CASYLRGVTEAFF. The full variable domain, rest sourced from reference TRBV5-8 and TRBJ1-1, is EAGVTQSPTHLIKTRGQQATLRCSPISGHTSVYWYQQALGLGLQFLLWYDEGEERNRGNFPPRFSGRQFPNYSSELNVNALELEDSALYLCASYLRGVTEAFFGQGTRLTVV.

The rearrangement uses TRBV7-6 and TRBJ2-5, with a possible D match to TRBD1 (5 bases). The DNA end is a closer match to TRBJ2-7, so the J assignment may be wrong. Germline V gives CDR1 SGHVS, CDR2 FNYEAQ. The CDR3 contains 14 residues. In nucleotides, the CDR3 is TGTGCCAGCAGCCTCGGATCAGGGCCGTACGAGCAGTACTTC. Protein product: CASSLGSGPYEQYF.

V and J are TRBV9 and TRBJ1-2; D is possibly TRBD1 (5 bases). The CDR3 runs 14 residues. Trimming left V 4 bases short and J 4 bases short, with 14 bases between. Germline lookup yields CDR1 SGDLS and CDR2 YYNGEE. CDR3 protein: CASSSPHRGYGYTF. In DNA form, the CDR3 reads TGTGCCAGCAGCTCACCCCATAGGGGCTATGGCTACACCTTC.

The chain links TRBV10-3 to TRBJ2-3, with D unresolved. The CDR3 sequence is 11 residues long. Germline V gene lookup returns CDR1 ENHRY and CDR2 SYGVKD. V was trimmed by 8 bases and J by 4 bases, leaving 7 bases between them. The CDR3 here is CAIRGADTQYF. CDR3 in DNA: TGTGCCATCCGCGGCGCAGATACGCAGTATTTT.

V is TRBV6-1 and J is TRBJ1-1, with D maybe TRBD1 (5 bases). V was cut by 4 bases and J by 0 bases, with 9 bases left in between. Per germline, CDR1 MNHNS and CDR2 SASEGT. The CDR3 extends over 14 amino acids. Written as DNA, the CDR3 is TGTGCCAGCAGTGTGACAGCCGTGAACACTGAAGCTTTCTTT. Translated, it gives CASSVTAVNTEAFF.

The CDR3 reads CASSLASGGGETQYF. The DNA of the CDR3 is TGCGCCAGCAGCTTGGCTAGCGGGGGTGGCGAGACCCAGTACTTC. V is TRBV5-1 and J is TRBJ2-5; TRBD2 agrees at 10 bases. Germline assignment: CDR1 SGHRS and CDR2 YFSETQ. This CDR3 has 15 residues. The V and J ends lost 0 bases and 5 bases, in that order; junction bases with no gene match: 4.

In this sample, this clone is medium-sized. V usage is TRBV7-3 and J usage is TRBJ1-6, with D perhaps TRBD1 (6 bases). CDR1 and CDR2 from the germline V gene are SGHTA and FQGTGA. V gave up 5 bases and J gave up 7 bases, with 9 bases separating them. The CDR3 runs to 13 residues. CDR3 bases: TGTGCCAGCAGCCTACAGGGAAATTCACCCCTCCACTTT. It yields the protein CASSLQGNSPLHF.